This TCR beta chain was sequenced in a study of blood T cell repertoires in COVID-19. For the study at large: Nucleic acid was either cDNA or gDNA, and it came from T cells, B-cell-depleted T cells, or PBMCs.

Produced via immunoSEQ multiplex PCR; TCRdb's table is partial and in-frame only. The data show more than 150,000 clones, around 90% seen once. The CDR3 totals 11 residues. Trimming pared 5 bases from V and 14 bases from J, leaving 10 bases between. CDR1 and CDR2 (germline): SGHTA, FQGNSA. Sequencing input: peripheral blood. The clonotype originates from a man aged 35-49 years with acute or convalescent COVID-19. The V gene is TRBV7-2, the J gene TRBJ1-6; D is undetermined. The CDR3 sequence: CASSPDTTLHF. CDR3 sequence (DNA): TGTGCCAGCAGCCCCGACACAACCCTCCACTTT.